The text below deals with one T cell receptor beta chain. Thymus was obtained from resections taken during corrective heart surgery. This specimen comes from a study of human thymus T cells. The CDR3 spans 13 residues. V lost 3 bases to trimming and J lost 0 bases, with 6 bases between them. Germline-derived CDR1 and CDR2 are MNHEY and SMNVEV (reference sequence). Profiled with immunoSEQ multiplex PCR; TCRdb holds only in-frame clones, not every one. The top ten clones hold approximately 0.03% of a sample with about 78,000 clones, roughly 97% of them seen once. The sequence was obtained from a boy younger than two with a congenital heart defect but otherwise immunologically healthy. The chain carries TRBV27 and TRBJ2-7; D is tentatively TRBD1 or TRBD2 (5 bases each). The sequenced sample consisted of thymus tissue. The CDR3 loop reads CASSLRGSYEQYF. CDR3 DNA sequence: TGTGCCAGCAGTTTGAGGGGCTCCTACGAGCAGTACTTC.